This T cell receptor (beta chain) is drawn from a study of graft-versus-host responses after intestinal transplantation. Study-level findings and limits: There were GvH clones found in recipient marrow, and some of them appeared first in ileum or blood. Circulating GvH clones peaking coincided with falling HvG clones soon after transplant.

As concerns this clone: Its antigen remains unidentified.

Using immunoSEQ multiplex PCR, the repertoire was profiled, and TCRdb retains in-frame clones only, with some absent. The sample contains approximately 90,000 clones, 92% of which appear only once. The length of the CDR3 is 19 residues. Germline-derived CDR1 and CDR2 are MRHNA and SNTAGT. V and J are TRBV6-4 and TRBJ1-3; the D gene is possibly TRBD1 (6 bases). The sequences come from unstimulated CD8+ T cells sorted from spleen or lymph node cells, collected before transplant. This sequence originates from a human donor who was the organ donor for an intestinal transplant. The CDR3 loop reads CPNPRTEQKTLYSGNTIYF. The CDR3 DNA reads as TGTCCTAACCCGAGGACAGAGCAAAAGACCCTATACTCTGGAAACACCATATATTTT.